This T cell receptor beta chain was captured in a study of cytomegalovirus exposure and HLA in healthy donors. The table came from immunoSEQ multiplex PCR; TCRdb's copy has only in-frame clones and leaves some out. The sample yields about 250,000 clones, approximately 90% seen once. V was clipped by 3 bases and J by 5 bases, with 11 bases between them. This CDR3 is 13 amino acids long. CDR1 is MNHEY, CDR2 SVGAGI, per germline. This rearrangement joins TRBV6-5 to TRBJ2-7; D is perhaps TRBD1 (6 bases). The sequence came from a man younger than 30 in good health and CMV-seronegative. Sequenced material: PBMCs. The CDR3 sequence is CASSYGGRDEQYF. The DNA for the CDR3 is TGTGCCAGCAGTTATGGGGGCAGAGACGAGCAGTACTTC.